The sequence of this T cell receptor (beta chain) was determined in a study of T cell changes during pregnancy in multiple sclerosis. Some clones are missing from TCRdb's copy, which holds only in-frame ones; the method was immunoSEQ multiplex PCR. Seen here are roughly 80,000 clones, approximately 90% observed once, and the top ten hold 1.4%. This clone was detected once. From germline, CDR1 is SEHNR and CDR2 FQNEAQ (reference sequence). The germline V and J ends were trimmed by 5 bases and 6 bases, with 16 bases remaining between them. The CDR3 has 14 residues. Here the sequenced sample was peripheral blood, taken before pregnancy. This chain links TRBV7-9 with TRBJ1-2, with D perhaps matching TRBD1 (6 bases). The sequence came from a female donor with multiple sclerosis, enrolled in a pregnancy study. The CDR3: CASSRGGGVDGYTF. DNA of the CDR3: TGTGCCAGCAGCCGCGGGGGCGGGGTTGATGGCTACACCTTC.